The rows below give T cell receptor beta chains drawn from one sample of a study of T cell responses to AZD1222 COVID-19 vaccine. TCRdb's copy holds only in-frame clones and misses some; the assay was immunoSEQ multiplex PCR. The sample shows some 180,000 clones, roughly 92% of them seen only once. The source material was peripheral blood, sampled on day 0 of AZD1222 vaccination. All receptors come from an adult in good health. CDR3s include the opening cysteine and the closing phenylalanine or tryptophan. The D gene is left open where the match is weak. Not all rows give a size; the values are once, few, many and, for expanded clones, a class.

TRBJ1-4,.,.,TRBV18,TGTGCCAGCTCACCAAGGAGCGGCAGGGCACTATCTACTAATGAAAAACTGTTTTTT,CASSPRSGRALSTNEKLFF
TRBJ2-2,.,.,TRBV19,TGTGCCAGTAATTTCCGGGGGCGCGTCGGGTCCACCGGGGAGCTGTTTTTT,CASNFRGRVGSTGELFF
TRBJ2-5,.,TRBD2,TRBV7-9,TGTGCCAGCAGCTCACCCGGGACTAGCGGGGAAGAGACCCAGTACTTC,CASSSPGTSGEETQYF
TRBJ2-5,.,.,TRBV3-1/TRBV3-2,TGTGCCAGCAGCCAAGTTGTGTTGGGTCGGCAGACCCAGTACTTC,CASSQVVLGRQTQYF
TRBJ1-4,.,.,TRBV2,TGTGCCAGCAGTGGGGTTAGGGGAAAACTGTTTTTT,CASSGVRGKLFF
TRBJ2-6,.,.,TRBV6-5,TGTGCCAGCCTATCCGGGCTCTCTGGGGCCAACGTCCTGACTTTC,CASLSGLSGANVLTF
TRBJ2-5,.,.,TRBV2,TGTGCCAGCAGTACCCTCGGGACGGCGGGGGAGACCCAGTACTTC,CASSTLGTAGETQYF
TRBJ1-4,.,.,TRBV7-3,TGTGCCAGCAGCCCGGGGACTGGCTCTGGACTGTTTTTT,CASSPGTGSGLFF
TRBJ2-2,.,TRBD1,TRBV7-8,TGTGCCAGCGGAGGACAGGCCGCCGGGGAGCTGTTTTTT,CASGGQAAGELFF
TRBJ2-5,once,.,TRBV18,TGTGCCAGCTCACCTCCGGGGGGCCTGGTGACCCAGTACTTC,CASSPPGGLVTQYF
TRBJ1-5,few,.,TRBV19,TGTGCCAGTAGTATCACTGGCACGGGGATGGGCAATCAGCCCCAGCATTTT,CASSITGTGMGNQPQHF
TRBJ1-2,.,.,TRBV5-5,TGTGCCAGCAGCTTGCCCACAGGTTATGGCTACACCTTC,CASSLPTGYGYTF
TRBJ2-7,.,TRBD1,TRBV24-1,TGTGCCACCAGTGAACCCTCGGACAGGGGCTCCTACGAGCAGTACTTC,CATSEPSDRGSYEQYF
TRBJ1-1,.,.,TRBV12-3/TRBV12-4,TGTGCCAGCATTGGGAACACTGAAGCTTTCTTT,CASIGNTEAFF
TRBJ1-4,few,.,TRBV11-2,TGTGCCAGCAGAGAGGCAGGAGGGGGTGAAAAACTGTTTTTT,CASREAGGGEKLFF
TRBJ2-3,once,TRBD2,TRBV7-2,TGTGCCAGCAGCTTTTTTGCGGGGGAGAGTTATACGCAGTATTTT,CASSFFAGESYTQYF
TRBJ1-3,once,.,TRBV4-3,TGCGCCAGCAGCCAAGATAAAACCCGGACCCCCATTGGAAACACCATATATTTT,CASSQDKTRTPIGNTIYF
TRBJ1-4,.,.,TRBV18,TGTGCCAGCTCACCACCGACAGCTCCAACTAATGAAAAACTGTTTTTT,CASSPPTAPTNEKLFF
TRBJ1-1,few,.,TRBV29-1,TGCAGCGTCGCGGGGAGCGCTGAAGCTTTCTTT,CSVAGSAEAFF
TRBJ2-3,few,.,TRBV5-1,TGCGCCAGCAGCTTGAGCACACACACAGATACGCAGTATTTT,CASSLSTHTDTQYF
TRBJ2-2,.,.,TRBV5-8,TGTGCCAGCACCCCGGCGGGGGCTAGGATCGGGGAGCTGTTTTTT,CASTPAGARIGELFF
TRBJ1-3,.,.,TRBV12-3/TRBV12-4,TGTGCCAGCAGTTTATACGGGGATACCATATATTTT,CASSLYGDTIYF
TRBJ1-1,.,TRBD1,TRBV5-1,TGCGCCAGCAGTGAACCGACAGGGGTGAACACTGAAGCTTTCTTT,CASSEPTGVNTEAFF
TRBJ2-1,.,TRBD1,TRBV6-2/TRBV6-3,TGTGCCAGCAGTTTATATAACCGGGACAGGGTCGATGAGCAGTTCTTC,CASSLYNRDRVDEQFF
TRBJ2-3,.,.,TRBV2,TGTGCCAGCAGTGAATCGGGGGGCACAGATACGCAGTATTTT,CASSESGGTDTQYF
TRBJ1-1,.,TRBD1,TRBV12-3/TRBV12-4,TGTGCCAGCAGCCCGACAGGGACCGCTGAAGCTTTCTTT,CASSPTGTAEAFF
TRBJ2-2,.,TRBD1,TRBV4-1,TGCGCCAGCAGCCCCCCCGGGACAGGGACCACCGGGGAGCTGTTTTTT,CASSPPGTGTTGELFF
TRBJ1-1,.,.,TRBV3-1/TRBV3-2,TGTGCCAGCAACCGGGGGGGGACTAACACTGAAGCTTTCTTT,CASNRGGTNTEAFF
TRBJ1-2,.,.,TRBV19,TGTGCCAGTCAACCGATCGACAGCGAAGCCTATGGCTACACCTTC,CASQPIDSEAYGYTF
TRBJ2-7,once,.,TRBV4-2,TGTGCCAGCAGCCAACGCACCGGGTCCGGGTACTACGAGCAGTACTTC,CASSQRTGSGYYEQYF
TRBJ2-7,.,.,TRBV27,TGTGCCAGCAGTTTTGCCAGCTCCTACGAGCAGTACTTC,CASSFASSYEQYF
TRBJ2-1,many,TRBD2,TRBV4-2,TGTGCCAGCAGCCAAGAAGGAGCCAGCGGGGGGAGAGATGAGCAGTTCTTC,CASSQEGASGGRDEQFF
TRBJ2-5,.,.,TRBV27,TGTGCCAGCAGTTTAAGTCAGGGGCTACAACAAGAGACCCAGTACTTC,CASSLSQGLQQETQYF
TRBJ2-1,.,.,TRBV2,TGTGCCAGCAGTGAAGCGGGGGATGAGCAGTTCTTC,CASSEAGDEQFF
TRBJ1-5,.,.,TRBV12-3/TRBV12-4,TGTGCCAGCAGTACGGGCAATCAGCCCCAGCATTTT,CASSTGNQPQHF
TRBJ1-2,.,.,TRBV30,TGTGCCTGGACGAGAGATCGGGGGAACTATGGCTACACCTTC,CAWTRDRGNYGYTF
TRBJ2-3,.,.,TRBV4-1,TGCGCCAGCAGCCAGACTGCTGCGCTGGGCACAGATACGCAGTATTTT,CASSQTAALGTDTQYF
TRBJ2-5,.,.,TRBV5-3,TGTGCCAGAAGCCAGGCCCCTCGGGTGCAGACCCAGTACTTC,CARSQAPRVQTQYF
TRBJ2-4,.,.,TRBV7-9,TGTGCCAGCAGCTTGGCGGATTTAGCCAAAAACATTCAGTACTTC,CASSLADLAKNIQYF
TRBJ1-5,.,.,TRBV27,TGTGCCAGCAGTTTAACGGGCGGTTCCAATCAGCCCCAGCATTTT,CASSLTGGSNQPQHF
TRBJ1-6,.,.,TRBV9,TGTGCCAGCAGCGTAACCCCGAGCTCCTATAATTCACCCCTCCACTTT,CASSVTPSSYNSPLHF
TRBJ2-5,.,.,TRBV15,TGTGCCACCAGCAGAGATCGGGTCGGGGAGACCCAGTACTTC,CATSRDRVGETQYF
TRBJ2-2,.,.,TRBV18,TGTGCCAGCTCACCACGGGGACTCTCGAACACCGGGGAGCTGTTTTTT,CASSPRGLSNTGELFF
TRBJ1-2,.,.,TRBV5-6,TGTGCCAGCAGTTCCGGACAGCACCTTTTGACCTTTGGCTACACCTTC,CASSSGQHLLTFGYTF
TRBJ1-2,.,.,TRBV5-1,TGCGCCAGCAGCTCGGGACGAGACTATGGCTACACCTTC,CASSSGRDYGYTF
TRBJ2-7,once,.,TRBV11-2,TGTGCCAGCAGCTTTCCGGGCCTTTCGGCCGAGCAGTACTTC,CASSFPGLSAEQYF
TRBJ2-1,few,TRBD2,TRBV11-2,TGTGCCAGCAGCTTCGGGACTAGCGGGGGGGCCTTTGAGCAGTTCTTC,CASSFGTSGGAFEQFF
TRBJ2-3,.,.,TRBV7-2,TGTGCCAGCAGCTTAACGGCTACCACGTTCACAGATACGCAGTATTTT,CASSLTATTFTDTQYF
TRBJ1-5,.,.,TRBV19,TGTGCCAGTAGTATCGGGGGGGCGAATCAGCCCCAGCATTTT,CASSIGGANQPQHF
TRBJ2-7,.,TRBD2,TRBV7-2,TGTGCCAGCAGCTCTCGGACTAGCGGGAGATCCGAGCAGTACTTC,CASSSRTSGRSEQYF
TRBJ2-7,.,.,TRBV11-3,TGTGCCAGCAGCCTAAGGAACGGGGGATACGAGCAGTACTTC,CASSLRNGGYEQYF